This record concerns one T cell receptor (beta chain) sequence. Its antigen is not identified. Only in-frame clones appear in the TCRdb table, and some are missing; sequencing was by immunoSEQ multiplex PCR. The table includes under 25,000 clones, around 76% detected once. The record originates from a study of vaccination effects on CD4 cells after COVID-19. For the study at large: At 16 days and one week before vaccination, a couple of convalescent patients gave samples. The study, taken as a whole, reports: Marked clonal contraction was seen in infection- and vaccine-induced clones late after vaccination.

Germline V gene sequence: CDR1 LGHNA, CDR2 YSLEER. The CDR3 is 16 residues long. Trimming cost V 3 bases and J 4 bases; bases outside gene matches: 9. CD4+ T cells specific for antigen were expanded with viral peptide pools by the ViraFEST assay before sequencing. Isolating CD4+ T cells followed approximately 9 days of culture. According to PCR results, the person was infected with SARS-CoV-2 between March and December 2020. After over 1.5 million PBMC were placed in each well, they were cultured with approximately 9.4 IU/ml IL-2 and roughly 10 ug/ml peptides. In the cultures, half the medium was exchanged for IL-2 medium on days 3 and 7.

This clonotype was obtained from a human donor who had a prior SARS-CoV-2 infection. Source: CD4+ T cells from PBMCs cultured with SARS-CoV-2 spike peptides, taken before COVID-19 vaccination. V is TRBV4-3 and J is TRBJ2-3, with 8 bases that match TRBD2. In nucleotides, the CDR3 is TGCGCCAGCAGCCAGGGGAGCGGGAGAGCGGCAGATACGCAGTATTTT. Residues: CASSQGSGRAADTQYF.